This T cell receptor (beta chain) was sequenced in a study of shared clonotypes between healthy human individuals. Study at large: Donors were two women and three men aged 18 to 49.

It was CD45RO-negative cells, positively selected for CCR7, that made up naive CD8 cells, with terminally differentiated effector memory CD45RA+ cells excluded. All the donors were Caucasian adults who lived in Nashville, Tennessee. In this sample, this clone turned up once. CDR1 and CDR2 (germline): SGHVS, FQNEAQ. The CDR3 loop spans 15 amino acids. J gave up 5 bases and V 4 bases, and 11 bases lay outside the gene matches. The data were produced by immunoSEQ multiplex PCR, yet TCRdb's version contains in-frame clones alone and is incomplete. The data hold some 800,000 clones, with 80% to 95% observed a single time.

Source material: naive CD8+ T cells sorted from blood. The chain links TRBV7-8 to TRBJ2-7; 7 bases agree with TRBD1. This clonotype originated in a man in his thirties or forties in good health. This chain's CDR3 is CASSSNPGQTDEQYF. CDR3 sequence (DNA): TGTGCCAGCAGCTCGAACCCGGGACAGACGGACGAGCAGTACTTC.